The rows below give T cell receptor beta chains drawn from one sample of a study of T cell responses to AZD1222 COVID-19 vaccine. Sequenced by immunoSEQ multiplex PCR; TCRdb stores in-frame clones only, minus some. This table has over 100,000 clones, over 75% appearing once. Material: peripheral blood, obtained 28 days after the second dose of the MenACWY control vaccine. Every receptor here comes from an adult who received the MenACWY meningococcal vaccine as a control. CDR3s include the opening cysteine and the closing phenylalanine or tryptophan. Fields, in order: J gene, V gene, D gene, clone size, CDR3 DNA, CDR3 protein. D genes are given only for firm matches. Clone sizes are given selectively: once, few, many, or a class where the clone is expanded.

>TRBJ2-5|TRBV5-6|TRBD2|.
TGTGCCAGCAGAAACATAGCGGGAGGGCCGGGGGAGACCCAGTACTTC
CASRNIAGGPGETQYF
>TRBJ2-4|TRBV5-6|.|once
TGTGCCAGCAGCTTGGAAGCCAAAAACATTCAGTACTTC
CASSLEAKNIQYF
>TRBJ2-2|TRBV5-1|.|few
TGCGCCAGCAGCTTGGAAAGCCACACCGGGGAGCTGTTTTTT
CASSLESHTGELFF
>TRBJ1-5|TRBV7-2|TRBD1|.
TGTGCCAGCAGCGCGGGACAGGGAGACAATCAGCCCCAGCATTTT
CASSAGQGDNQPQHF
>TRBJ1-2|TRBV19|.|.
TGTGCCAGTAGTATATCGGGAGAGTTCTATGGCTACACCTTC
CASSISGEFYGYTF
>TRBJ2-2|TRBV3-1/TRBV3-2|TRBD1|.
TGTGCCAGCTGGGACAGGGGGTACACCGGGGAGCTGTTTTTT
CASWDRGYTGELFF
>TRBJ2-1|TRBV19|.|few
TGTGCCAGTAGTCCGGACGCCACGGATGAGCAGTTCTTC
CASSPDATDEQFF
>TRBJ2-7|TRBV19|TRBD2|.
TGTGCCAGTAGTAGCGGGACTACCCAGGAGGGCTACGAGCAGTACTTC
CASSSGTTQEGYEQYF
>TRBJ2-5|TRBV6-5|.|.
TGTGCCAGCAGTAGAGACAGGTTAGAGACCCAGTACTTC
CASSRDRLETQYF
>TRBJ1-3|TRBV29-1|.|.
TGCAGCGTTTACAGGGAGCTTGCGGGAAACACCATATATTTT
CSVYRELAGNTIYF
>TRBJ2-2|TRBV19|TRBD1|.
TGTGCCGTTAACTCCGGGACAGGGACGACCGGGGAGCTGTTTTTT
CAVNSGTGTTGELFF
>TRBJ2-6|TRBV2|.|.
TGTGCCAGCTCTTTCGAACGGGGCCCCGGGGCCAACGTCCTGACTTTC
CASSFERGPGANVLTF
>TRBJ1-5|TRBV9|.|.
TGTGCCAGCAGCCTTTGGACACGGTGCAATCAGCCCCAGCATTTT
CASSLWTRCNQPQHF
>TRBJ1-4|TRBV5-4|TRBD1|few
TGTGCCAGCAGCCCAACCCAGGGGGCAAATGAAAAACTGTTTTTT
CASSPTQGANEKLFF
>TRBJ1-4|TRBV9|.|.
TGTGCCAGCAGCGCCACCCAGGGGACAAGGGAAAAACTGTTTTTT
CASSATQGTREKLFF
>TRBJ1-1|TRBV19|.|.
TGTGCCAGTAAGGAGGCCTCTAACACTGAAGCTTTCTTT
CASKEASNTEAFF
>TRBJ1-1|TRBV6-5|.|.
TGTGCCAGCAGCTGGTCTGGGGGTACTGAAGCTTTCTTT
CASSWSGGTEAFF
>TRBJ2-2|TRBV4-1|.|.
TGCGCCAGCAGCCAAGGGGACTTATCCGGGGAGCTGTTTTTT
CASSQGDLSGELFF
>TRBJ2-7|TRBV5-1|.|.
TGCGCCAGCAGCCGGGAAGAAGCCTCCTACGAGCAGTACTTC
CASSREEASYEQYF
>TRBJ2-2|TRBV7-2|TRBD1|.
TGTGCCAGCCGGGGACAGGGGAGTACCGGGGAGCTGTTTTTT
CASRGQGSTGELFF
>TRBJ2-1|TRBV27|.|.
TGTGCCAGCAGTTTATCGTACCGGGGCAATGAGCAGTTCTTC
CASSLSYRGNEQFF
>TRBJ1-1|TRBV7-8|.|.
TGTGCCAGCAGCGCGAGACAGAACACTGAAGCTTTCTTT
CASSARQNTEAFF
>TRBJ1-6|TRBV14|.|.
TGTGCCAGCAGCCAAGAATTACCTAATAATTCACCCCTCCACTTT
CASSQELPNNSPLHF